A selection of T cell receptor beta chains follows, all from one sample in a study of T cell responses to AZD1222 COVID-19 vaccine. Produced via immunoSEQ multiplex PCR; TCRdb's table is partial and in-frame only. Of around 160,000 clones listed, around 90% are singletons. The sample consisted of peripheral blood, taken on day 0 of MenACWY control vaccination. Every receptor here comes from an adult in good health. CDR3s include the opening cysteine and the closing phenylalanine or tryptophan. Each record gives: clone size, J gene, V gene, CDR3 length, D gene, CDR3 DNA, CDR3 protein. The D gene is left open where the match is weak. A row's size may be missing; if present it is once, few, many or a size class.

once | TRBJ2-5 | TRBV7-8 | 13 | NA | TGTGCCAGCAGCTTAGGGACTGGGGAGACCCAGTACTTC | CASSLGTGETQYF
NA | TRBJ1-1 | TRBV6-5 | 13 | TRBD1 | TGTGCCAGCAGGAACAGGGGGAACACTGAAGCTTTCTTT | CASRNRGNTEAFF
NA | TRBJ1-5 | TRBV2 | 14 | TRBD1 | TGTGCCAGCAGTGCTCAGACAGGGGGACAGCCCCAGCATTTT | CASSAQTGGQPQHF
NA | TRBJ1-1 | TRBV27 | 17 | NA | TGTGCCAGCAGTTTCCGGACAGCGAATAAGATGGGCGCTGAAGCTTTCTTT | CASSFRTANKMGAEAFF
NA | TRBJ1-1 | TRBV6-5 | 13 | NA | TGTGCCAGCTACAGGGCCATGAACACTGAAGCTTTCTTT | CASYRAMNTEAFF
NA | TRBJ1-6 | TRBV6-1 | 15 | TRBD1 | TGTGCCAGCAGTGAGCGGGACAGCCATAATTCACCCCTCCACTTT | CASSERDSHNSPLHF
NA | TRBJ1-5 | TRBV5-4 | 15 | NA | TGTGCCAGCAGCTTGAGCGGGGACCCCAATCAGCCCCAGCATTTT | CASSLSGDPNQPQHF
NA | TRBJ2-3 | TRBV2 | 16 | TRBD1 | TGTGCCAGCAGTGAATTAGGGGGCTTAGGGGCAGATACGCAGTATTTT | CASSELGGLGADTQYF
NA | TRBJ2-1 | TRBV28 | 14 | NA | TGTGCCAGCAGTTTACTTAAAATAGCGCCCGAGCAGTTCTTC | CASSLLKIAPEQFF
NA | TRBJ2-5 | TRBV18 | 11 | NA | TGTGCCAGCTCACCGAAAGAGACCCAGTACTTC | CASSPKETQYF
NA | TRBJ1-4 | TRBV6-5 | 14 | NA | TGTGCCAGCAGTTACACCCCCGCCGGGGAAAAACTGTTTTTT | CASSYTPAGEKLFF
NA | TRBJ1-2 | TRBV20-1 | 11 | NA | TGCAGTGCCCACCGGGGGGATGGCTACACCTTC | CSAHRGDGYTF
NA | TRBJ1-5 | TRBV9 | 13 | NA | TGTGCCAGCAGCGTAGCTAGCAATCAGCCCCAGCATTTT | CASSVASNQPQHF
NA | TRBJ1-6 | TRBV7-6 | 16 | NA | TGTGCCAGCAGCTTAGCTGCGGACGGGAATAATTCACCCCTCCACTTT | CASSLAADGNNSPLHF
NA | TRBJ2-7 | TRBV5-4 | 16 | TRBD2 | TGTGCCAGCAGCTCCCCTGGACTAGCGGGCTCCTACGAGCAGTACTTC | CASSSPGLAGSYEQYF
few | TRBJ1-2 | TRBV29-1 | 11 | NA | TGCAGCGTTGAAGGCAGGGCCGGCTACACCTTC | CSVEGRAGYTF
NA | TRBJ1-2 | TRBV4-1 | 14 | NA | TGCGCCAGCAGCCGGGCCAAAGATCGACCTAGCTACACCTTC | CASSRAKDRPSYTF
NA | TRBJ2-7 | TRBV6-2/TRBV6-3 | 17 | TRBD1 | TGTGCCAGCAGTTACCCCACACAGGGGGTTAGCTCCTACGAGCAGTACTTC | CASSYPTQGVSSYEQYF
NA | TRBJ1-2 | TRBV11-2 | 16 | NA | TGTGCCAGCAGCTTAGTACCCCCCCCGGGAAACTATGGCTACACCTTC | CASSLVPPPGNYGYTF
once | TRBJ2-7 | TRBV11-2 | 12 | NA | TGTGCCAGCAGCCCCACCTGGAGGGAGCAGTACTTC | CASSPTWREQYF
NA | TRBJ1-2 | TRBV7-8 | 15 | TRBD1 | TGTGCCAGCAGCCAAGGGACAGGAACTAACTATGGCTACACCTTC | CASSQGTGTNYGYTF
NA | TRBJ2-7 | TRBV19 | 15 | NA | TGTGCCAGTAGTATAGCCCACAGAACAACCTACGAGCAGTACTTC | CASSIAHRTTYEQYF
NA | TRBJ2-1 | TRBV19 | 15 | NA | TGTGCCAGTAGTATCGGGACCGCTGACTACAATGAGCAGTTCTTC | CASSIGTADYNEQFF
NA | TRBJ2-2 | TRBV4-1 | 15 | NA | TGCGCCAGCAGCCAAAGACTAGTAGGTACCGGGGAGCTGTTTTTT | CASSQRLVGTGELFF
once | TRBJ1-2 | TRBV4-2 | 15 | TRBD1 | TGTGCCAGCAGCCAAGATGGACAGGGGGCATGGGGCTACACCTTC | CASSQDGQGAWGYTF
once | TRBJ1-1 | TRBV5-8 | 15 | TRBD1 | TGTGCCAGCAGCTTGTTAGCAGGGGGTGGCTCTGAAGCTTTCTTT | CASSLLAGGGSEAFF
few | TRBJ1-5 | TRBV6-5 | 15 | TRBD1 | TGTGCCAGCGGCCCCACCAGGGGGGATACTCAGCCCCAGCATTTT | CASGPTRGDTQPQHF
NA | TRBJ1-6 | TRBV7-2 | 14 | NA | TGTGCCAGCAGCGCCCTTGACTATAATTCACCCCTCCACTTT | CASSALDYNSPLHF
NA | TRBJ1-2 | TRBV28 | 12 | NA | TGTGCCAGCAGTTCCGGCAGCTATGGCTACACCTTC | CASSSGSYGYTF
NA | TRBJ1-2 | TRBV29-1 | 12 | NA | TGCAGCGTTCCCTTCCGTCCCTATGGCTACACCTTC | CSVPFRPYGYTF
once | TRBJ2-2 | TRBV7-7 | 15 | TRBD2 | TGTGCTAGCAGCTTAGCGGGGGAAGGGACCGGGGAGCTGTTTTTT | CASSLAGEGTGELFF
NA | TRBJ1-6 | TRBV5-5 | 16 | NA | TGTGCCAGCAGCTTGTTTGGGTCGGATAATAATTCACCCCTCCACTTT | CASSLFGSDNNSPLHF
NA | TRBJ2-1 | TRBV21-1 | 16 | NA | TGTGCCAGCAGCAAAGTGGGACGGAGCTCCTACAATGAGCAGTTCTTC | CASSKVGRSSYNEQFF
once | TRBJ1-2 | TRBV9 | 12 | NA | TGTGCCAGCAGCAGAATCGGTTATGGCTACACCTTC | CASSRIGYGYTF
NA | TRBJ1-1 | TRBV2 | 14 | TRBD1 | TGTGCCAGCAGTGAGGACAGGGGGCTCACTGAAGCTTTCTTT | CASSEDRGLTEAFF
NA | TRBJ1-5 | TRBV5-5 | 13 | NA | TGTGCCAGCAGCTTGCGTCCGGCGGGGCCCCAGCATTTT | CASSLRPAGPQHF
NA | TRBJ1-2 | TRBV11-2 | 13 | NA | TGTGCCAGCAGCTTAGGCCGGGGCTATGGCTACACCTTC | CASSLGRGYGYTF
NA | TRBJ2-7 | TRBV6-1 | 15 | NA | TGTGCCAGCAGTGAAGACCCGGGAAGCTCCTACGAGCAGTACTTC | CASSEDPGSSYEQYF
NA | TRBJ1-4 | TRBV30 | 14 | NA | TGTGCCTGGAGTCGGAGGCAGGGCTGGGAAAAACTGTTTTTT | CAWSRRQGWEKLFF
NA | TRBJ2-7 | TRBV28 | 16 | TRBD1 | TGTGCCAGCAGGACATCCTTGGGACAGGGTCTCTACGAGCAGTACTTC | CASRTSLGQGLYEQYF
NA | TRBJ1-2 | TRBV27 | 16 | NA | TGTGCCAGCAGTTTCGCCGGGACGGCTGGCGGGTATGGCTACACCTTC | CASSFAGTAGGYGYTF
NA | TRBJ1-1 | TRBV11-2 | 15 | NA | TGTGCCAGCAGCCCATCGCAGGGGTTGAACACTGAAGCTTTCTTT | CASSPSQGLNTEAFF
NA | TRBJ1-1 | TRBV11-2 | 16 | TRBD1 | TGTGCCAGCAGTGTGACAGGGGGCGCCTCGGTACCTGAAGCTTTCTTT | CASSVTGGASVPEAFF
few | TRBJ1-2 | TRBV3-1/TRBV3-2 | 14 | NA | TGTGCCAGCAGCCAGGATATAGTTGGCTATGGCTACACCTTC | CASSQDIVGYGYTF
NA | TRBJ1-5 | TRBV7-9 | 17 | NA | TGTGCCAGCAGCCCCACGGGGTCGGGCCATGGCAATCAGCCCCAGCATTTT | CASSPTGSGHGNQPQHF
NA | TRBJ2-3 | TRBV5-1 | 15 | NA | TGCGCCAGCAGCTTGGACGGGGGAGGCACAGATACGCAGTATTTT | CASSLDGGGTDTQYF
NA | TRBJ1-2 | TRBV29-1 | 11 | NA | TGCAGCACTATATCGGATCGTGGCTACACCTTC | CSTISDRGYTF
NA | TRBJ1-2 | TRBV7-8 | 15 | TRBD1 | TGTGCCAGCAGCTTGGACAGGGGGCGGTTAGGTGGCTACACCTTC | CASSLDRGRLGGYTF
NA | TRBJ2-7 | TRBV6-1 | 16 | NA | TGTGCCAGCAGTGTAGGGGGACTCCCGTATCCCTACGAGCAGTACTTC | CASSVGGLPYPYEQYF
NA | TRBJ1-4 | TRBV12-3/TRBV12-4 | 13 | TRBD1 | TGTGCCAGCAGTTTGACAGGGTCGGGGAAACTGTTTTTT | CASSLTGSGKLFF
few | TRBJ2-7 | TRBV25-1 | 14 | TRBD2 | TGTGCCAGCAGTAGACTAGCGGAACCCTACGAGCAGTACTTC | CASSRLAEPYEQYF
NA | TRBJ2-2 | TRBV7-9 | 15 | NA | TGTGCCAGCAGCTTTGGGGCAGCGGGCATCGGGGAGCTGTTTTTT | CASSFGAAGIGELFF
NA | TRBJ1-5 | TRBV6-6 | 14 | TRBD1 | TGTGCCAGCAGTAGGGGACAGAACAATCAGCCCCAGCATTTT | CASSRGQNNQPQHF
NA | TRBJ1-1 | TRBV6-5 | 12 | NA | TGTGCCAGTTGGGGGGAGAACACTGAAGCTTTCTTT | CASWGENTEAFF
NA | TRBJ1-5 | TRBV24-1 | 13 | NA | TGTGCCACCGGCGGGGGCCCCAATCAGCCCCAGCATTTT | CATGGGPNQPQHF